Sequencing of this T cell receptor (beta chain) was carried out in a study of T cell clonotyping in hematopoietic cell transplantation (dated by TCRdb to 2020 to 2022). Looking at the study overall: Recipient blood was collected about 28 days before transplant and at days 30, 100 and 180 after transplant. The study collected roughly 150 blood samples from 35 consecutive transplant recipients and their related donors. Patient recruitment ran from 2015 to early 2017, and follow-up continued until September 2020 or death. For four or five patients, samples taken at the onset of acute graft-versus-host disease were compared with samples from patients who never developed GVHD.

Trimming at the junction amounts to 9 bases on V and 0 bases on J, and the germline ends lie 15 bases apart. Taken from cysteine to phenylalanine, the CDR3 has 14 residues. This entry keeps only the CDR3 DNA: 42 bases, framed from base 1. As encoded in the germline V gene (reference sequence), CDR1 is SGHNT while CDR2 is YYREEE. About this clone itself: The specificity of this receptor is unknown. Base qualities are not recorded, but no much larger clone differs from it by a single base.

What the time point label conveys for this sample: recipient sample taken at acute GVHD onset. Using Nuclei Lysis Solution, genomic DNA was extracted from unfractionated peripheral blood mononuclear cells that were either fresh or cryopreserved. The paper as a whole reports these results and caveats: Inverse Simpson Index values from donors and from recipients before transplant predicted broader TCR repertoire diversity after transplant. Just a small fraction of recipient repertoires overlapped with donor repertoires, and more than 95% appeared de novo at the given depth. The sample size was limited, and CD4 and CD8 repertoire contributions could not be separated because cells were not sorted. Recipient TCR diversity fell after transplant, with pathologically expanded clonotypes rising progressively from day 30 to day 180.

With the immunoSEQ assay, which is a bias-controlled multiplex PCR relying on V- and J-specific primers, TCR beta CDR3 regions were amplified from genomic DNA. In a second PCR step, the CDR3 amplicons were tagged with a proprietary barcode plus Illumina adapter sequences. An Illumina MiSeq instrument was used to sequence the CDR3 libraries. Under the source paper's analysis protocol: Export and quality control were performed with immunoSEQ Analyzer 3.0, and downstream analyses were performed with R Bioconductor and Immunarch. Repertoire metrics were calculated using only productive rearrangements within the normalized downsampled data set. In the normalized cohort, clonotypes with more than 5 templates were defined as pathologically expanded. Repertoire diversity was measured with the Inverse Simpson Index. To capture all clonotypes, the CMV-specificity analyses were run on the non-normalized data set. In TCRdb, the immuneACCESS table is reduced to in-frame sequences with V and J assigned. These tables do not hold every clone; where another copy was compared, an unresolved V gene accounts for under half, and the others remain unexplained. The V and J calls and clone size are taken from that table; D and trimming were inferred from the DNA. This sample holds 8,000 to 8,500 clones; approximately 88% were observed only once. The ten largest clones take up 4.2% of the sample.

The source material was peripheral blood mononuclear cells, sampled at the time of graft-versus-host disease after allogeneic stem cell transplant. This receptor was obtained from a male patient in his sixties who had an allogeneic stem cell transplant from a related donor, so the T cells may come from the graft donor. Some clones in this sample may be carry-over from other donors' samples. The chain uses TRBV5-4 and TRBJ2-5; the D gene could be TRBD1 or TRBD2, each one agreeing over 5 bases. The CDR3 region has the sequence CATSGQINQETQYF. The bases read TGTGCCACGAGCGGACAAATTAACCAAGAGACCCAGTACTTC.